This T cell receptor beta chain derives from a study of beta chain features in type 1 diabetes. CD45RO/CCR7/CD25/CD127/CD95/CD27 separated CD4+ naive, central memory, regulatory and stem cell-like memory cells by sorting. Expressed TCRB transcripts were sequenced after all isolated RNA was converted to cDNA. Using immunoSEQ multiplex PCR, the repertoire was profiled, and TCRdb retains in-frame clones only, with some absent. The sample has 120,000 to 150,000 clones; 8% to 13% are singletons. The V gene's germline CDR1 is MNHNS and CDR2 SASEGT. The CDR3 sequence is 15 residues long. Losses at the gene ends were 7 bases for V and 5 bases for J; bases not matched to a gene: 10. Study results and limitations: Any HLA-type effect on TCRB rearrangement remained unresolved here. When Type 1 diabetes patients were examined, their TCRB CDR3s proved moderately but significantly shorter in all four CD4+ subsets.

Comment on this clone: The antigen remains undetermined.

The receptor comes from a man aged 18-30 years in good health. The specimen sequenced was naive CD4+ T cells from blood. The rearrangement joins TRBV6-1 to TRBJ1-4, with TRBD1 identical over 7 bases. The DNA of the CDR3 is TGTGCCAGCACCGGTAACAGGGGCAGAAATGAAAAACTGTTTTTT. It translates to CASTGNRGRNEKLFF.